This T cell receptor beta chain was retrieved from a study of blood T cell repertoires in COVID-19. Study-wide context: Samples of COVID-19 (acute and convalescent) were obtained from the United States, Italy and Spain. In each case, the material was cDNA or gDNA derived from T cells, B-cell-depleted T cells, or PBMCs.

CDR3 size: 16 residues. The germline V gene encodes CDR1 SGHDN and CDR2 FVKESK. J lost 9 bases, V lost 4 bases, and 7 bases had no gene match. Method: immunoSEQ multiplex PCR; TCRdb's copy keeps in-frame clones and lacks some. The sample yields over 75,000 clones, 89% seen once. The V call is TRBV14, the J call TRBJ1-6, with 12 bases fitting TRBD1. This TCR derives from an elderly woman with active COVID-19. The sample consisted of peripheral blood. Here the CDR3 DNA reads TGTGCCAGCAGCCCGATGGGGACAGGGGGCCGTTCACCCCTCCACTTT. Translating it yields CASSPMGTGGRSPLHF.